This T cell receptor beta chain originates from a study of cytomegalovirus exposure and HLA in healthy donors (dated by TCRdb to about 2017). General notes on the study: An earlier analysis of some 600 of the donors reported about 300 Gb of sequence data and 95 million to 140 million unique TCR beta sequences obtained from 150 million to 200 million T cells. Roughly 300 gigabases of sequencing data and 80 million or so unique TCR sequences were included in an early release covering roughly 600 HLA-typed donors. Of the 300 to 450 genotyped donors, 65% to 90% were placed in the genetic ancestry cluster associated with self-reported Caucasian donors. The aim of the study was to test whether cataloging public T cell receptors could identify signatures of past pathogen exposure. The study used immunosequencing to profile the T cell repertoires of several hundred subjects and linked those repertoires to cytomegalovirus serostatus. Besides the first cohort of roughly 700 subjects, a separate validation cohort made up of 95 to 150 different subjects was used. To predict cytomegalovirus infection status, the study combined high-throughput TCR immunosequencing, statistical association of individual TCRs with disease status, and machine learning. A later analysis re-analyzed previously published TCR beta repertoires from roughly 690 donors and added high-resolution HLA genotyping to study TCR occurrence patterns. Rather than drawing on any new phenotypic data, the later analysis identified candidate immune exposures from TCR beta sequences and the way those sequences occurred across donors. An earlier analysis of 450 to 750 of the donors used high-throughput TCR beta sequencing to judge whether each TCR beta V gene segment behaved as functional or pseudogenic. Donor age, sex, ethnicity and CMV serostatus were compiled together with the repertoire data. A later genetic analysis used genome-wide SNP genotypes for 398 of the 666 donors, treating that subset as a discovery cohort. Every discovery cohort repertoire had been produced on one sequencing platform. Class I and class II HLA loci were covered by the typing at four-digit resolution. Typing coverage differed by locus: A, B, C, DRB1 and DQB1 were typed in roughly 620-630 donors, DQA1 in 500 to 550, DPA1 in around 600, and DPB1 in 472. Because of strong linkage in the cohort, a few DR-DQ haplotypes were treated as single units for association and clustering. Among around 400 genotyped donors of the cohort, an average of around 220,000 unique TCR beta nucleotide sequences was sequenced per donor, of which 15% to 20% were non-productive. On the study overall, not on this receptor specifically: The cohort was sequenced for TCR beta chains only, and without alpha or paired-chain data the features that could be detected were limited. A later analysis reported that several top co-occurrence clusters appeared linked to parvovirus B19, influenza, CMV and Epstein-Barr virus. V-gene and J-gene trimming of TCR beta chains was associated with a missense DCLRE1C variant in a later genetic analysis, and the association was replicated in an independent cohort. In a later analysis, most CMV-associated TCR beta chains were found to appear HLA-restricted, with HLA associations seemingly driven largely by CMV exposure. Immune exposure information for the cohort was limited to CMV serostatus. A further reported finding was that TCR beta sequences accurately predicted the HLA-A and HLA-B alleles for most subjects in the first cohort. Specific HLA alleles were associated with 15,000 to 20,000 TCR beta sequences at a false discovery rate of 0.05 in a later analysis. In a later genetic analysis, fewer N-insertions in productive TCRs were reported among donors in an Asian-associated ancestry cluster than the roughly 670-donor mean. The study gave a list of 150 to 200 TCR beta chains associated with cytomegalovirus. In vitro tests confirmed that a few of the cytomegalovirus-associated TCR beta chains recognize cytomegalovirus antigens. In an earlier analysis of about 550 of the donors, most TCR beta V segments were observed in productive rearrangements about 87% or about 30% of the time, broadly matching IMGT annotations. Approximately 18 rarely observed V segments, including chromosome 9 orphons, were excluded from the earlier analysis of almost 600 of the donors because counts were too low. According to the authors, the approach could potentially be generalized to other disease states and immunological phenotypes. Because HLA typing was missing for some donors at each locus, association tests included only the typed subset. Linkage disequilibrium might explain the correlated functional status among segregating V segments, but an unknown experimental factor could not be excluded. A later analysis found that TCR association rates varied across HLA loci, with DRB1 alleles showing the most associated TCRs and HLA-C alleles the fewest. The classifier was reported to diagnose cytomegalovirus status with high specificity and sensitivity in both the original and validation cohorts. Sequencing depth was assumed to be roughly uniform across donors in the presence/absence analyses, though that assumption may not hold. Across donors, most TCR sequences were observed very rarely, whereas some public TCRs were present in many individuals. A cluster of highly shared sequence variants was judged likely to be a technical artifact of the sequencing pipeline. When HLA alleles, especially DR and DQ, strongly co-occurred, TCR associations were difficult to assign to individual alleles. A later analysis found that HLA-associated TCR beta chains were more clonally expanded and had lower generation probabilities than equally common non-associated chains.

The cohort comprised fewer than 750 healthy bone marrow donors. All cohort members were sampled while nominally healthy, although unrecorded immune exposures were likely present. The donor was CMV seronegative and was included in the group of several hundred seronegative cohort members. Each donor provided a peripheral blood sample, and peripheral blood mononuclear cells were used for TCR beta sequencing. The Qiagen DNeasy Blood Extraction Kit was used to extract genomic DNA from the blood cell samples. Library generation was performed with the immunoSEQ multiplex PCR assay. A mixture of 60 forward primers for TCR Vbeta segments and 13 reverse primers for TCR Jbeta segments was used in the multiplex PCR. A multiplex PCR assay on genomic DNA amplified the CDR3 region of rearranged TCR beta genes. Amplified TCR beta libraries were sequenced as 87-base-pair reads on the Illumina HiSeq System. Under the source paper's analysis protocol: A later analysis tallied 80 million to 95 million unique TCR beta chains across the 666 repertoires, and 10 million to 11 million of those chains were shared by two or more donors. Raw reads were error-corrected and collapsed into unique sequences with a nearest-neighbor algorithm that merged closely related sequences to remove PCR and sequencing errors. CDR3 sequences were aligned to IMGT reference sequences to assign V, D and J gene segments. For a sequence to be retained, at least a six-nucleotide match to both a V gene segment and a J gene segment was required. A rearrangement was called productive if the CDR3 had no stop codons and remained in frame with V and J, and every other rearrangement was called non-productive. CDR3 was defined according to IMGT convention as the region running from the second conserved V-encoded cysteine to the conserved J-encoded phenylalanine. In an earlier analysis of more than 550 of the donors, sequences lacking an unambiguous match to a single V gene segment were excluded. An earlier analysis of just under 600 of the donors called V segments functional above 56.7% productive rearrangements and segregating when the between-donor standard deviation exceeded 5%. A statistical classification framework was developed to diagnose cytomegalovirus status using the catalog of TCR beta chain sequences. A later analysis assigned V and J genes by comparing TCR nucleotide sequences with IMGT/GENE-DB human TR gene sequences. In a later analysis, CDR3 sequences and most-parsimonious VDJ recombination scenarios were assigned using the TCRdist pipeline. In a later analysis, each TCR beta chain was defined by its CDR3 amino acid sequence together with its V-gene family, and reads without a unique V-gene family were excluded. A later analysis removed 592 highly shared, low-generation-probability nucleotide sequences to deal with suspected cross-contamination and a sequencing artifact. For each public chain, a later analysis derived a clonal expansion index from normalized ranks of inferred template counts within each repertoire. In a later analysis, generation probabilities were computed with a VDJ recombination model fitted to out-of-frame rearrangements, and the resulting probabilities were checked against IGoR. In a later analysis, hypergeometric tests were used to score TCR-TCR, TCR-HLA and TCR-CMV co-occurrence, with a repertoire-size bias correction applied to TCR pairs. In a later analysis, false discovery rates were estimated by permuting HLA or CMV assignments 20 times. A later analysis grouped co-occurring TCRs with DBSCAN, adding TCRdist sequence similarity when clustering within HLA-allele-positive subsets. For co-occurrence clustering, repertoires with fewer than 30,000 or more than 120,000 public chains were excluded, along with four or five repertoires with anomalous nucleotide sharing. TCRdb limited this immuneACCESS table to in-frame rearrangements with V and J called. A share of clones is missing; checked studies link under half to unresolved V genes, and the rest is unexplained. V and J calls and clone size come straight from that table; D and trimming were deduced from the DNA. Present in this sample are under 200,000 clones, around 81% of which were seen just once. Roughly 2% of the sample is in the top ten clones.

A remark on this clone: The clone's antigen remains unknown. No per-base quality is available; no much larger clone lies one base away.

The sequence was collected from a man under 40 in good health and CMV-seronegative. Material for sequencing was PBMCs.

For the CDR3, the sequence is CATKRTSAGFTDTQYF. The DNA sequence follows: TGTGCCACGAAAAGGACTAGCGCGGGATTCACAGATACGCAGTATTTT. In this chain, TRBV6-6 is recombined with TRBJ2-3; 9 central bases correspond to TRBD2. Clipping removes 10 bases from V and 2 bases from J, with 13 as the unmatched junction base count. For CDR1 and CDR2, the germline V gene (reference sequence) lists MNHNY and SVGAGI. Reading from cysteine to phenylalanine, the CDR3 counts 16 amino acids. The DNA shown is the 48-base CDR3, in frame from base 1.